The 2 T cell receptor beta chains below come from one sample, sequenced in a study of T cells after yellow fever vaccination. TCRdb fed the 5' RACE reads into MiXCR, producing one record per CDR3 protein. Among a few hundred thousand distinct CDR3 sequences listed, approximately 3.9% were seen once. The material was PBMCs, obtained on the day of the yellow fever booster vaccination. The source of these receptors is a man between 18 and 35 years old who received the YFV17D yellow fever vaccine.

This clonotype was seen a handful of times. The J gene is TRBJ2-5, the V gene TRBV12-3 or TRBV12-4; D perhaps matches TRBD1 (5 bases). V was pared by 5 bases and J by 4 bases, with 14 bases between. The CDR3 runs to 14 residues. The CDR3: CASSPFRGRETQYF. DNA for the CDR3: TGTGCCAGCAGTCCCTTTAGGGGTAGAGAGACCCAGTACTTC.

In this sample, this clonotype turned up many times. The genes are TRBV20-1 and TRBJ2-7, with 7 nucleotides matching TRBD2. CDR3 length equals 12 residues. V lost 7 bases to trimming and J lost 10 bases; unmatched junction nucleotides: 13. Germline CDR1 and CDR2: DFQATT and SNEGSKA (reference sequence). The CDR3 reads CSVTGLFGAQYV. The DNA of the CDR3 is TGCAGTGTGACGGGACTATTTGGGGCACAGTACGTC.